What follows describes a single TCR beta chain. Its cognate antigen is unknown. Sequence at one end of the junction differs from germline and may be a read error. The data were obtained in a study of T cells in Graves' hyperthyroidism and ophthalmopathy. At the level of the study: The authors collected peripheral blood at initial diagnosis, before any treatment. Broader study findings: Also found in blood were most expanded thyroid clonotypes above 0.001.

Germline V CDR1 and CDR2: LGHNA, YNFKEQ. The CDR3 is made up of 18 amino acids. There were TCR beta CDR3 regions amplified from RNA transcripts. TCR CDR3 regions were first amplified by RT-PCR with HTBI primers. One entry per CDR3 protein, called by TCRdb with MiXCR from the multiplex PCR reads. The sample has around 620,000 distinct CDR3 sequences, 14% seen once. It was uncontrolled infection, other autoimmune disease, pregnancy or lactation that excluded patients. PBMCs were derived from about 9.1 ml fresh peripheral blood. Sequencing was carried out using blood. The sequence came from a woman aged 18 to 35 with Graves' ophthalmopathy. This chain links TRBV4-2 with TRBJ1-1; D possibly corresponds to TRBD1 (6 bases). CDR3 bases: TGTGCCAGCATCCAAGACCGATGGACAGCTATTATGAACACTGAAGCTTTCTTT. It yields the protein CASIQDRWTAIMNTEAFF.